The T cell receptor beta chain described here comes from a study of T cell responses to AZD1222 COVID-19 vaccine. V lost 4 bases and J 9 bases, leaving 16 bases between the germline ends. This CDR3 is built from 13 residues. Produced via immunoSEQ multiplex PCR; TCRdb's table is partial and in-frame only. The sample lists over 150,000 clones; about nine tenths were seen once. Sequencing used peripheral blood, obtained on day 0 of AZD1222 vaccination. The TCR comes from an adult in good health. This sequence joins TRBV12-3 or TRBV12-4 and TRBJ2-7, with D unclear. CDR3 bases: TGTGCCAGCAGTTCCCAGCCCAGCGAGGCGCAGTACTTC. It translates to CASSSQPSEAQYF.